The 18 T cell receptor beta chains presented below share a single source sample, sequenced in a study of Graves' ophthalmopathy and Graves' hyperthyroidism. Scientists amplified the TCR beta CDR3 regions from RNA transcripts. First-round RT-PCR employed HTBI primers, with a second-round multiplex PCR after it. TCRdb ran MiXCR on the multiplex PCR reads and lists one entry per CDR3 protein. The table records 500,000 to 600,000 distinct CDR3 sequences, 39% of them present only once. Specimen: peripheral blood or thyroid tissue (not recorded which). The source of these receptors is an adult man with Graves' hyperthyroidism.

The CDR3 region has the DNA TGTGCCACCAGCAGCGGGACGTCCCAAGAGACCCAGTACTTC. Its protein is CATSSGTSQETQYF. The rearrangement uses TRBV15 and TRBJ2-5; D possibly uses TRBD1 or TRBD2 (5 bases each). CDR1 LNHNV and CDR2 YYDKDF come from the germline V gene (reference sequence). The CDR3 runs 14 residues. Trimming stripped 3 bases from V and 1 base from J, with 9 bases between.

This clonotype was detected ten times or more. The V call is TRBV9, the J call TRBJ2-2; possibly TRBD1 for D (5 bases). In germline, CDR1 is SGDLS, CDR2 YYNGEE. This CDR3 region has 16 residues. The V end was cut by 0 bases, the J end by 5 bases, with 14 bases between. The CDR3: CASSVGVGRETGELFF. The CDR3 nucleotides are TGTGCCAGCAGCGTAGGAGTGGGGCGTGAAACCGGGGAGCTGTTTTTT.

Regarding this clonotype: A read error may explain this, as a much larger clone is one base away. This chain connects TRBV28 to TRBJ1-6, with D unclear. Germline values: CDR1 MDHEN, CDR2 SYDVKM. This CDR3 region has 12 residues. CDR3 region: CAGSFRVSPLHF. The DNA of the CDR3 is TGTGCCGGCAGTTTTCGGGTATCACCCCTCCACTTT. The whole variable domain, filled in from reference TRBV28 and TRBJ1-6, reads DVKVTQSSRYLVKRTGEKVFLECVQDMDHENMFWYRQDPGLGLRLIYFSYDVKMKEKGDIPEGYSVSREKKERFSLILESASTNQTSMYLCAGSFRVSPLHFGNGTRLTVT.

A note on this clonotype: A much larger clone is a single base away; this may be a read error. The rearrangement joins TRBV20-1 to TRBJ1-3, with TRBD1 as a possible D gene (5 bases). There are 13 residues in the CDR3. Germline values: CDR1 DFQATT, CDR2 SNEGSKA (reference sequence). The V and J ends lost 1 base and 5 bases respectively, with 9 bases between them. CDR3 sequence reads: CSARGGGRNTIYF. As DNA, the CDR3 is TGCAGTGCTAGAGGTGGGGGTCGAAACACCATATATTTT.

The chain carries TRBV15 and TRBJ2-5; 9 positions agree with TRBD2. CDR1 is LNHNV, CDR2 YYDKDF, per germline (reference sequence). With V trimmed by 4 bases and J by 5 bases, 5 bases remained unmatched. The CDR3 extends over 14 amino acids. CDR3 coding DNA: TGTGCCACCAGCACCCGAGCGGGGGGTGAGACCCAGTACTTC. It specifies CATSTRAGGETQYF.

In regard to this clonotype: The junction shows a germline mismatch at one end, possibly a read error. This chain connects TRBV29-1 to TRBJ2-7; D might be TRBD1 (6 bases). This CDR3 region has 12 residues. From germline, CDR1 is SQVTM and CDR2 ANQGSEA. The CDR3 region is CSVGGTGLRQYF. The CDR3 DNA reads TGCAGCGTTGGGGGAACAGGGTTGCGGCAGTACTTT.

CDR3 nucleotide sequence: TGTGCCAGCAGCACGGGACACTTT. Translated, it gives CASSTGHF. The V call is TRBV7-8, the J call TRBJ1-6; D not certain. The CDR3 consists of 8 residues. Trimming removed 5 bases at V and 19 bases at J, with 6 bases between. Per germline, CDR1 SGHVS and CDR2 FQNEAQ.

The CDR3 coding sequence is TGTGCCAGCAGTGAGGGACAGGGAGCTTTCTTT. Protein sequence: CASSEGQGAFF. V is TRBV2 and J is TRBJ1-1; 9 bases align to TRBD1. The ends lost 3 bases at V and 10 bases at J; junction bases unmatched: 0. Germline CDR1 and CDR2: SNHLY and FYNNEI. CDR3 length: 11 amino acids.

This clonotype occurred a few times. CDR3 sequence reads: CASSLGLAGRTEDEQYF. Written as DNA, the CDR3 is TGTGCCAGCAGCTTAGGACTAGCGGGCAGGACAGAAGACGAGCAGTACTTC. The V gene is TRBV2, the J gene TRBJ2-7, with TRBD2 identical over 11 bases. Germline V CDR1 and CDR2: SNHLY, FYNNEI. The V and J ends lost 6 bases and 5 bases, in that order; junction bases with no gene match: 15. This CDR3 is 17 amino acids long. Combining the CDR3 with reference TRBV2 and TRBJ2-7 gives the whole variable domain EPEVTQTPSHQVTQMGQEVILRCVPISNHLYFYWYRQILGQKVEFLVSFYNNEISEKSEIFDDQFSVERPDGSNFTLKIRSTKLEDSAMYFCASSLGLAGRTEDEQYFGPGTRLTVT.

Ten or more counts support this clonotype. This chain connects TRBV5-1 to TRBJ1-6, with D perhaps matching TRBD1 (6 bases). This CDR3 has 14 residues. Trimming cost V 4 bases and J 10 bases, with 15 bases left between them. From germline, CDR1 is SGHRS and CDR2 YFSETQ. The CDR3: CASSTGLSRSPLHF. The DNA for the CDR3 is TGCGCCAGCAGCACAGGGCTGTCAAGGTCACCCCTCCACTTT.

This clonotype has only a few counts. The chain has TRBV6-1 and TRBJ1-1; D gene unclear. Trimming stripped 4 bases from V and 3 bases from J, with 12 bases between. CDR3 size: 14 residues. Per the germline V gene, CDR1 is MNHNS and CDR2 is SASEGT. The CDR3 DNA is TGTGCCAGCAGTGCGGCCGGCGGGGACACTGAAGCTTTCTTT. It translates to CASSAAGGDTEAFF.

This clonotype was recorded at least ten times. CDR3 residues: CASWGGTGANTEAFF. CDR3 bases: TGTGCCAGCTGGGGAGGAACAGGGGCGAACACTGAAGCTTTCTTT. The chain is built from TRBV11-2 and TRBJ1-1, with 7 bases lining up with TRBD1. Germline CDR1 reads SGHAT; CDR2 reads FQNNGV. Germline trimming cut 8 bases from V and 1 base from J; bases unmatched to any gene: 10. CDR3 size: 15 residues. The variable domain in full, completed from reference TRBV11-2 and TRBJ1-1, reads EAGVAQSPRYKIIEKRQSVAFWCNPISGHATLYWYQQILGQGPKLLIQFQNNGVVDDSQLPKDRFSAERLKGVDSTLKIQPAKLEDSAVYLCASWGGTGANTEAFFGQGTRLTVV.

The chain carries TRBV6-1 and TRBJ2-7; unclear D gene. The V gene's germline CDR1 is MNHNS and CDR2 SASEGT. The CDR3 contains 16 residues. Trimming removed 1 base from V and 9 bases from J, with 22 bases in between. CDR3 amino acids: CASSEGRLFRYGGQYF. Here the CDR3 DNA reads TGTGCCAGCAGTGAAGGACGACTTTTTCGATATGGTGGGCAGTACTTC.

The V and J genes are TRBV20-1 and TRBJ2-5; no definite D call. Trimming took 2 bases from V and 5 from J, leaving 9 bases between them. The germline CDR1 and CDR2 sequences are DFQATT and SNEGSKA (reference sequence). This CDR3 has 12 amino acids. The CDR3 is CSARRSVETQYF. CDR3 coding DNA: TGCAGTGCTAGAAGGAGCGTTGAGACCCAGTACTTC.

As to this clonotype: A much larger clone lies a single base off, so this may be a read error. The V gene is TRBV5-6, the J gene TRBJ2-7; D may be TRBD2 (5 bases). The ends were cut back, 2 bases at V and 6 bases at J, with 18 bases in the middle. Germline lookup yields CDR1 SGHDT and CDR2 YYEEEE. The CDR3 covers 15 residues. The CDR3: CASSLGRGGVAEQYF. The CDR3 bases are TGTGCCAGCAGCTTAGGACGGGGTGGGGTTGCCGAGCAGTACTTC.

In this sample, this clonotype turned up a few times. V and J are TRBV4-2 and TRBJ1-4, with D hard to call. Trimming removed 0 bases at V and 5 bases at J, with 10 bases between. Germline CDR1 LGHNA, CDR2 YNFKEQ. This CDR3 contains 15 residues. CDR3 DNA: TGTGCCAGCAGCCAAGAGCCTGACTTGAATGAAAAACTGTTTTTT. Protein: CASSQEPDLNEKLFF.

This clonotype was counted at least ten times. The chain's CDR3 is CSARTGGRVNTGELFF. The DNA for the CDR3 is TGCAGTGCACGGACAGGGGGCAGGGTGAACACCGGGGAGCTGTTTTTT. The V gene is TRBV20-1, the J gene TRBJ2-2; TRBD1 matches 11 bases. The CDR3 sequence is 16 residues long. Germline trimming cut 6 bases from V and 1 base from J; bases unmatched to any gene: 7. The germline CDR1 and CDR2 sequences are DFQATT and SNEGSKA (reference sequence).

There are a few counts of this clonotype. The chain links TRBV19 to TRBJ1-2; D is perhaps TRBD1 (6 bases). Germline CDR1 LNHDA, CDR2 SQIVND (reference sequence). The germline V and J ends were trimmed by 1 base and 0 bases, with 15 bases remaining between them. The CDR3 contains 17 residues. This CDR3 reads CASSIALGGQANYGYTF. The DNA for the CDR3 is TGTGCCAGTAGTATAGCACTGGGGGGACAAGCTAACTATGGCTACACCTTC.